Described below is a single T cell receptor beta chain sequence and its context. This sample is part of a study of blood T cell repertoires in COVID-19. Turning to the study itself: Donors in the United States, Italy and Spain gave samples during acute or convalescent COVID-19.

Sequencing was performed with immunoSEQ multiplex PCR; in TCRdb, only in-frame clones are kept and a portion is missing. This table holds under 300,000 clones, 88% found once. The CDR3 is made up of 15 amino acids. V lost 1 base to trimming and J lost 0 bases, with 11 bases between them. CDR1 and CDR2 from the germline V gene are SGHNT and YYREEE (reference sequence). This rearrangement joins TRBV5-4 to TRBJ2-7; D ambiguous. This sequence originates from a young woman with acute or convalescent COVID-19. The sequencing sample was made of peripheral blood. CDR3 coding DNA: TGTGCCAGCAGCTTGTCGCAGAGGAGCTCCTACGAGCAGTACTTC. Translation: CASSLSQRSSYEQYF.